The 11 T cell receptor beta chains given below trace back to one sample, sequenced in a study of T cells in Graves' hyperthyroidism and ophthalmopathy. Researchers took RNA transcripts and amplified the TCR beta CDR3 regions from them. The HTBI primer set was used in a first-round RT-PCR of the TCR CDR3. In TCRdb, the multiplex PCR reads were re-called with MiXCR into one record per CDR3 protein. The data show about 290,000 distinct CDR3 sequences, with about 19% seen just once and approximately 37% held by the top ten. Sequencing input: blood. The receptors here all came from a middle-aged man with Graves' ophthalmopathy.

The table lists this clonotype with a few counts. The chain joins TRBV5-4 to TRBJ1-5; unclear D gene. CDR1 and CDR2 (germline): SGHNT, YYREEE (reference sequence). CDR3 length: 16 amino acids. The ends were cut back, 7 bases at V and 2 bases at J, with 19 bases in the middle. DNA of the CDR3: TGTGCCAGCTTGGTCAAGGACCGAAGCGGCAATCAGCCCCAGCATTTT. It encodes CASLVKDRSGNQPQHF.

Ten or more counts support this clonotype. The gene calls are TRBV3-1 and TRBJ2-5, with D hard to call. The CDR3 length is 14 residues. Germline loops: CDR1 LGHDT, CDR2 YNNKEL (reference sequence). Trimming took 4 bases from V and 1 from J, leaving 10 bases between them. The CDR3 protein is CASSPRRPQETQYF. In DNA form, the CDR3 reads TGTGCCAGCAGCCCCCGGCGGCCCCAAGAGACCCAGTACTTC.

The V and J genes are TRBV7-8 and TRBJ2-7; D perhaps matches TRBD2 (5 bases). CDR3 length: 13 residues. Trimming left V 3 bases short and J 7 bases short, with 13 bases between. In germline, CDR1 is SGHVS, CDR2 FQNEAQ. This CDR3 is CASSFELGGEQYF. In DNA, the CDR3 is TGTGCCAGCAGCTTCGAGTTAGGAGGAGAGCAGTACTTC.

The rearrangement links TRBV2 to TRBJ1-1, with D possibly TRBD1 on 5 matching bases. V was clipped by 6 bases and J by 7 bases, with 15 bases between them. Germline V gene data show CDR1 as SNHLY and CDR2 as FYNNEI. The length of the CDR3 is 13 residues. The CDR3 here is CASRGDDVGEAFF. The CDR3 DNA is TGTGCCAGCAGAGGGGACGACGTAGGTGAAGCTTTCTTT.

This clonotype qualifies as medium-sized. The chain links TRBV2 to TRBJ1-5; no definite D call. Trimming removed 6 bases at V and 7 bases at J, with 13 bases between. The germline gives CDR1 SNHLY, CDR2 FYNNEI. CDR3 size: 13 residues. The chain's CDR3 is CASSERLEQPQHF. DNA for the CDR3: TGTGCCAGCAGCGAACGCCTTGAGCAGCCCCAGCATTTT.

The CDR3 region is CASSRGQLYGYTF. CDR3 in DNA: TGTGCCAGCAGCCGGGGACAGCTCTATGGCTACACCTTC. V usage is TRBV5-6 and J usage is TRBJ1-2, with 7 positions matching TRBD1. Germline CDR1 SGHDT, CDR2 YYEEEE. V lost 4 bases and J lost 4; bases outside the gene matches: 4. The CDR3 length is 13 residues.

The rearrangement uses TRBV30 and TRBJ2-2, with a possible D match to TRBD1 (5 bases). CDR3 size: 15 residues. Trimming took off 3 bases at V and 1 base at J, with 12 bases between the two ends. Germline-derived CDR1 and CDR2 are GTSNPN and SVGIG (reference sequence). The CDR3 sequence is CAWSRGRVNTGELFF. DNA of the CDR3: TGTGCCTGGAGCCGAGGCAGGGTGAACACCGGGGAGCTGTTTTTT.

This clonotype was observed many times. The chain employs TRBV2 and TRBJ2-1, with 10 nucleotides matching TRBD2. V was clipped by 3 bases and J by 4 bases; unmatched bases: 6. CDR1 SNHLY and CDR2 FYNNEI come from the germline V gene. The CDR3 totals 16 residues. CDR3 region: CASSDSSGRAYNEQFF. For the CDR3, the DNA is TGTGCCAGCAGTGATTCTAGCGGGAGAGCTTACAATGAGCAGTTCTTC.

This clonotype was recorded at least ten times. The chain is built from TRBV30 and TRBJ2-1; TRBD1 or TRBD2 may be the D gene (5 bases each). Germline-derived CDR1 and CDR2 are GTSNPN and SVGIG (reference sequence). CDR3 length: 12 amino acids. V was shortened by 3 bases and J by 7 bases, with 10 bases between the two germline ends. This CDR3 is CAWRGVENEQFF. The CDR3 bases are TGTGCCTGGAGGGGGGTCGAGAATGAGCAGTTCTTC.

This clonotype was seen repeatedly, ten times or more. This chain uses TRBV30 with TRBJ1-1; D gene uncertain. The V gene lost 2 bases and the J gene lost 6 bases, with 16 bases spanning the gap. Germline-derived CDR1 and CDR2 are GTSNPN and SVGIG (reference sequence). The CDR3 runs to 14 residues. This CDR3 reads CAWSLGNLLSEAFF. As DNA, the CDR3 is TGTGCCTGGAGTCTAGGGAACCTGCTGTCTGAAGCTTTCTTT.

This clonotype was counted a few times. In DNA form, the CDR3 reads TGTGCCAGCAGGGCCGAGCTGGGATCTAACACTGAAGCTTTCTTT. Its protein product is CASRAELGSNTEAFF. This chain uses TRBV5-4 with TRBJ1-1; D gene ambiguous. V was shortened by 5 bases and J by 2 bases, with 16 bases between the two germline ends. CDR1 is SGHNT, CDR2 YYREEE, per germline (reference sequence). This CDR3 contains 15 residues.